This T cell receptor (beta chain) was sequenced for a study of T-cell reconstitution after alpha-beta-depleted transplantation in children. Unique molecular identifiers were incorporated when the TCRbeta library was constructed. TCRdb re-called the PCR reads with MiXCR, one entry per CDR3 protein. The sample yields about 690,000 distinct CDR3 sequences, around a sixth seen once. From germline, CDR1 is WNHNN and CDR2 SYGVQD (reference sequence). V was trimmed by 7 bases and J by 7 bases, leaving 11 bases between them. The CDR3 is 13 amino acids. This clonotype came up a few times. The chain joins TRBV10-1 to TRBJ1-6; D is uncertain. This sequence originates from a human donor who donated a stem cell graft to a child with acute myeloid leukemia. The material sequenced was PBMCs from the stem cell graft donor, taken from the stem cell graft. CDR3 residues: CASTRSRNSPLHF. CDR3 bases: TGCGCCAGCACCAGATCCAGGAATTCACCCCTCCACTTT.